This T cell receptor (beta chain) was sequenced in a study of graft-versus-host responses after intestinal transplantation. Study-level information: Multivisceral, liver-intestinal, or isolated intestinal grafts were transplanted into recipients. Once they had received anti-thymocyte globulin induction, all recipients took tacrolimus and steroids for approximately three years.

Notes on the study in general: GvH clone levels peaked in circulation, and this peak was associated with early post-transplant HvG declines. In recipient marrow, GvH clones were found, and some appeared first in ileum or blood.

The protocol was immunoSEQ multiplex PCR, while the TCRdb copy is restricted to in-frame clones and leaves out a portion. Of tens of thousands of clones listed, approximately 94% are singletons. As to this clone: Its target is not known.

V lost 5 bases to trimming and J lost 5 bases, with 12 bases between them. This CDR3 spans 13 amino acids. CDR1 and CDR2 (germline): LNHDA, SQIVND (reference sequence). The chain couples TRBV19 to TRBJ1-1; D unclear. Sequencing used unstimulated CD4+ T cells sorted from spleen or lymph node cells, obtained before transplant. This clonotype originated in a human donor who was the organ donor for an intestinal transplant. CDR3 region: CASSGWESTEAFF. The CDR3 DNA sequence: TGTGCCAGTAGTGGTTGGGAGAGTACTGAAGCTTTCTTT.